This T cell receptor (beta chain) derives from a study of blood T cell repertoires in COVID-19 (TCRdb year 2020). Regarding the complete study: Collaborator samples came from the United States, Italy and Spain and covered acute and convalescent phases of COVID-19. The sample metadata nearly always contained a de-identified subject ID, COVID-19 status, age in years and sex. A freely available public database, intended as a resource for researchers studying the immune response to SARS-CoV-2, is where the repertoires were released. Subjects who had been exposed to COVID-19, were actively infected with it, or had recovered from it provided the deeply sampled blood TCRbeta repertoires that made up the dataset. Where available, HLA class I and class II types were obtained from metadata supplied by the sample provider rather than from assay-based typing. The prospective study material was composed of cDNA or gDNA derived from T cells, B-cell-depleted T cells, or PBMCs. Samples were obtained from the ongoing ImmuneRACE study (first 160 participants) and from 1,254 subjects provided by 6 global collaborators.

The immunoSEQ Assay, a bias-controlled multiplex PCR, was used to amplify TCRbeta CDR3 regions from genomic DNA. The source study handled its data this way. Within the assay, amplification of reference gene primers was used to estimate how many nucleated cells each sample contained. Sequence reads were collapsed and filtered to measure the absolute abundance of every unique TCRbeta CDR3 rearrangement. Productive Simpson clonality was computed per sample as the square root of Simpson's diversity index over productive rearrangements. The source is immuneACCESS, and TCRdb retained only in-frame sequences with V and J called. Part of the clones is not carried over; for the studies checked, unresolved V genes explain less than half of this, and the remainder is unexplained. V, J and clone size derive from that table, while D and trimming were established from the DNA sequence. The sample table contains 150,000 or so clones; only one count was recorded for 70% to 80% of them. Clones ranked in the top ten supply about 5% of the sample.

CDR3 length: 19 amino acids, cysteine to phenylalanine. The entry retains the CDR3 DNA only, 57 bases that are in frame from base 1. Compared with germline, V lacks 1 base and J lacks 0 bases; bases without a gene match: 12. According to the germline V gene, CDR1 reads MGHRA and CDR2 reads YSYEKL. One collaborating source in Seattle enrolled patients while the patients were actively infected and followed the patients over time throughout the course of disease. Each collaborating institution followed its own protocols to collect whole blood in K2EDTA tubes. For TCRbeta analysis, collaborators shipped samples as frozen whole blood, isolated PBMCs, or DNA extracted from either of those sample types. As for this clone: Its antigen target is currently unknown. There are no base qualities to consult, and no much larger clone falls within one base.

The research as a whole found: How much clinical and demographic metadata was included differed by source and by participant, and the metadata was provided uncurated.

The sequenced sample was peripheral blood. The chain employs TRBV4-1 and TRBJ1-5, with 7 middle bases fitting TRBD1. This receptor was taken from a woman in her 70s with COVID-19, enrolled during active disease. The DNA sequence reads TGCGCCAGCAGCCAAGGGGGTTTGGGACAGTCCTATAGCAATCAGCCCCAGCATTTT. It codes for CASSQGGLGQSYSNQPQHF.